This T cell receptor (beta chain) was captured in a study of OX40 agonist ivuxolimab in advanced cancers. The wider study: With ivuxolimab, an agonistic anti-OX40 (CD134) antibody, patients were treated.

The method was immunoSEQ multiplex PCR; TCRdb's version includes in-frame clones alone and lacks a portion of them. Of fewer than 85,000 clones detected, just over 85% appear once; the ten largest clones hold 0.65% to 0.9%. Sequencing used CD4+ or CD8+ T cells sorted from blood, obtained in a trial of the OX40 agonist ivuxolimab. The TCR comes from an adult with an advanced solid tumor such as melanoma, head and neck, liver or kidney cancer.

CDR3 in DNA: TGTGCCAGCAGCAAAGGGGGCCACGAGCAGTACTTC. Amino acid sequence: CASSKGGHEQYF. The chain employs TRBV21-1 and TRBJ2-7; TRBD1, the table's D call, was not compared with the DNA. TRBV21-1 is recorded as a pseudogene. The CDR3 runs 12 residues.